This TCR beta chain comes out of a study of blood T cell repertoires in COVID-19. Sequencing used immunoSEQ multiplex PCR; TCRdb keeps in-frame clones, though not all of them. This table has 100,000 or so clones, 86% appearing once. This clone was seen once. Germline assignment: CDR1 SGHRS and CDR2 YFSETQ. The CDR3 covers 16 residues. J gave up 6 bases and V 4 bases, and 9 bases lay outside the gene matches. The chain combines TRBV5-1 with TRBJ2-1, with 11 nucleotides matching TRBD2. The sample taken for sequencing was peripheral blood. This clonotype originated in a man aged 55 to 70 with acute or convalescent COVID-19. The CDR3 protein is CASSVVLAGASNEQFF. In nucleotides, the CDR3 is TGCGCCAGCAGCGTCGTACTAGCGGGAGCATCCAATGAGCAGTTCTTC.